This TCR beta chain was obtained from a study of graft-versus-host responses after intestinal transplantation. Across the study: Recipients were given multivisceral, liver-intestinal, or isolated intestinal transplants.

Broader study findings: In recipient marrow, GvH clones were found, and some appeared first in ileum or blood.

Sequencing was performed with immunoSEQ multiplex PCR; in TCRdb, only in-frame clones are kept and a portion is missing. The table includes about 110,000 clones, roughly nine tenths detected once. This clone appeared a single time. Its specificity is unknown. CDR1 SGHAT and CDR2 FQNNGV come from the germline V gene. V was cut by 3 bases and J by 6 bases, with 12 bases left in between. CDR3 length: 14 amino acids. The starting material was unstimulated CD4+ T cells sorted from spleen or lymph node cells, obtained before transplant. This chain connects TRBV11-2 to TRBJ2-1, with D possibly being TRBD1 or TRBD2 (6 bases each). The clonotype was recovered from a human donor who was the organ donor for an intestinal transplant. The CDR3 here is CASSLTGAGNEQFF. The CDR3 nucleotides read TGTGCCAGCAGCTTGACGGGGGCGGGCAATGAGCAGTTCTTC.